This TCR beta chain was retrieved from a study of T cell responses to AZD1222 COVID-19 vaccine. Regarding the study as a whole: With dominance at 160-218 and 743-854, vaccine-associated CD4 TCRs spanned spike.

On this clone: No antigen is known for it.

The repertoire was sequenced with immunoSEQ multiplex PCR; TCRdb's copy has only in-frame clones and lacks some. In the table there are tens of thousands of clones, about four fifths of which are singletons. The CDR3 is made up of 15 amino acids. Trimming removed 1 base at V and 1 base at J, with 10 bases between. From germline, CDR1 is SGHTA and CDR2 FQGTGA. This specimen was peripheral blood, taken 28 days after the second AZD1222 dose. The V call is TRBV7-3, the J call TRBJ2-5; D is perhaps TRBD2 (5 bases). The clonotype was recovered from an adult who received the AZD1222 COVID-19 vaccine. CDR3 in amino acids: CASSLNGLFQETQYF. CDR3 bases: TGTGCCAGCAGCTTAAATGGACTTTTCCAAGAGACCCAGTACTTC.